This T cell receptor (beta chain) was identified during a study of T cell repertoires in cytomegalovirus infection. Overall study context: Selected CMV epitopes included recently identified HLA-C-restricted ones as well as well-studied HLA-B-restricted ones. Matching HLA type and CMV infection were both indicated by public TCR beta signatures.

The germline V gene has CDR1 SEHNR and CDR2 FQNEAQ (reference sequence). The length of the CDR3 is 16 residues. V dropped 5 bases and J dropped 0; count of bases not matched to a gene: 4. Study-wide findings and caveats: CMV-specific TCR beta clonotypes restricted by HLA-C dominated the ex vivo response. Cumulative public TCR beta family frequency identified CMV carriers with the relevant HLA.

TCRdb used MiXCR to reprocess the reads, holding one entry per CDR3 protein. Of about 770,000 distinct CDR3 sequences in the sample, 25% to 35% were seen once. For this clonotype: Its antigen is not known.

This sequence was found in a human donor in good health (CMV status not recorded). Some clones in this sample may be carry-over from other donors' samples. The J gene is TRBJ2-6, the V gene TRBV7-9; TRBD1 agrees at 7 bases. The material was cultured CD8+ T cells from PBMCs, obtained from culture after CMV antigen stimulation. The CDR3 DNA reads as TGTGCCAGCAGCCCGGGACAGAACTCTGGGGCCAACGTCCTGACTTTC. Translation: CASSPGQNSGANVLTF. The entire variable domain, with the rest obtained from reference TRBV7-9 and TRBJ2-6, is as follows: DTGVSQNPRHKITKRGQNVTFRCDPISEHNRLYWYRQTLGQGPEFLTYFQNEAQLEKSRLLSDRFSAERPKGSFSTLEIQRTEQGDSAMYLCASSPGQNSGANVLTFGAGSRLTVL.